One T cell receptor (beta chain) is described in this entry. Its antigen is not identified. The CDR3 length is 12 residues. In germline, CDR1 is SGHDT, CDR2 YYEEEE. The germline V and J ends were trimmed by 1 base and 10 bases, with 12 bases remaining between them. For TCRbeta, the library was prepared with unique molecular identifiers. MiXCR, run by TCRdb on the PCR reads, gives a single entry per CDR3 protein. The sample shows about 980,000 distinct CDR3 sequences, roughly 29% of them seen only once. The entry originates in a study of T-cell reconstitution after alpha-beta-depleted transplantation in children. General study results and limits: The study traced high day-60 TCRbeta diversity in some patients to surviving recipient T cells and thymic progenitors.

This sequence originates from a boy younger than two who had a stem cell transplant for SCID, so the T cells may come from the graft donor. Material: PBMCs, mostly from graft donor cells, obtained 360 days after TCRalphabeta/CD19-depleted stem cell transplant. This chain joins TRBV5-6 and TRBJ2-7, with a weak D call TRBD2 (6 bases). CDR3 nucleotide sequence: TGTGCCAGCAGCTTGTCGGGGGTGGTACAGTACTTC. It specifies CASSLSGVVQYF.